This is a list of T cell receptor beta chains from one sample in a study of control samples from healthy donors and cancer patients. The repertoire was sequenced with immunoSEQ multiplex PCR; TCRdb's copy has only in-frame clones and lacks some. This sample yields under 450,000 clones, of which about 93% are seen a single time; 6% to 7% belongs to the top ten. Sequenced sample: PBMCs. The receptors originated from a man aged 35-49 years with head and neck cancer. Both conserved end residues are trimmed from each CDR3.

V gene	CDR3 protein
TRBV7-6	ASSSRAGGAGVYNEQF
TRBV6-2/TRBV6-3	ASSYAFGTEAF
TRBV20-1	SASTRRGLGAEQY
TRBV30	AWSVQETQY
TRBV18	ASSPNTGMGQPQH
TRBV5-1	ASSLFPGQGNNEQF
TRBV21-1	ASSRGPWKEAPREYNEQF
TRBV30	AWSRNLLVF
TRBV28	ASSLRDSVRTQY
TRBV4-1	ASSQDWEGSYNEQF
TRBV6-5	ASSYGNLAKNIQY
TRBV6-5	ASSYDTRHGYT
TRBV27	ASSLSIGRSSYNSPLH
TRBV7-3	ASSLGGLAGFNEQF
TRBV24-1	ATRSNTGQLNTEAF
TRBV5-5	ASSPLDSGWEKLF
TRBV20-1	SARGESEQY
TRBV7-2	ASSSPGMRGTEAF
TRBV7-2	ASSLLGTGKGRETQY
TRBV29-1	SVEDDRGSYEQY
TRBV7-9	ASSFDGTGDLYGYT
TRBV27	ASSSRTGTGEVFRNTEAF
TRBV11-2	ASSFTGLGYYEQY
TRBV5-8	ASSLGDRYYGYT